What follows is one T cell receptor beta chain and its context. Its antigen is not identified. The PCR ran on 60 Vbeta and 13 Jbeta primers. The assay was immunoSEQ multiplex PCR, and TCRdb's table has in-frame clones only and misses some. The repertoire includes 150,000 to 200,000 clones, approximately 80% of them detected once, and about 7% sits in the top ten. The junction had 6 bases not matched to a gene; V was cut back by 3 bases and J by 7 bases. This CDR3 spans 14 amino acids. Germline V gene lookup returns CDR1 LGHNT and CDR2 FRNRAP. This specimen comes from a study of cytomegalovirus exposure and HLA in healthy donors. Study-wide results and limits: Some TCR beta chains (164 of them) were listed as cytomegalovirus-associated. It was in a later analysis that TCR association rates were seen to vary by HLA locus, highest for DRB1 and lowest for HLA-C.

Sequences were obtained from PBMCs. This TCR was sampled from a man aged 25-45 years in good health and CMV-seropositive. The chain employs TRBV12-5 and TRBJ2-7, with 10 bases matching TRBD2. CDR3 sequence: CASGLAGGLWEQYF. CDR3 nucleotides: TGTGCTAGTGGTTTAGCGGGGGGGCTGTGGGAGCAGTACTTC.